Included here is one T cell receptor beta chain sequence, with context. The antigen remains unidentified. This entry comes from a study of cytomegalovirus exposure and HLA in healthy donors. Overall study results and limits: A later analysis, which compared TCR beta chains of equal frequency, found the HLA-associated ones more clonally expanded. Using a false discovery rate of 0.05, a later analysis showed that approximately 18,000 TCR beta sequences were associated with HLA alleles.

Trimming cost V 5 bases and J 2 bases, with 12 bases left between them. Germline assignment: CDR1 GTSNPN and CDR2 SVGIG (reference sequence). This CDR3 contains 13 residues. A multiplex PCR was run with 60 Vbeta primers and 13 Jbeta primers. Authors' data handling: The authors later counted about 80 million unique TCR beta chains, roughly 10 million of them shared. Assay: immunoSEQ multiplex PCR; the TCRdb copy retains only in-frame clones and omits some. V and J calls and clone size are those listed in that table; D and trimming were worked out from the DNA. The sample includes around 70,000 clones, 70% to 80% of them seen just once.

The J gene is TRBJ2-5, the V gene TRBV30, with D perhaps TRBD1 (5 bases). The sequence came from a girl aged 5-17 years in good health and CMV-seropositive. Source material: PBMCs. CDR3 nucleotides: TGTGCCTGGGGAACAGGCCAACAAGAGACCCAGTACTTC. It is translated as CAWGTGQQETQYF.